The entry below describes one T cell receptor (beta chain). At one end the junction does not follow the germline gene, possibly because of a read error. These data are taken from a study of prognosis after radiotherapy for stage I lung cancer. The study amplified the TCR beta CDR3 region from genomic DNA. This amplification was carried out by two rounds of multiplex PCR. Primers (each specific to one TRBV or TRBJ gene) were used in first-round PCR. TCRdb re-analysed the multiplex PCR reads in MiXCR, keeping a single row per CDR3 protein. The sample records 38,000 or so distinct CDR3 sequences, 24% being singletons. This specimen consisted of PBMCs, obtained before or after stereotactic body radiation therapy (not recorded which). The receptor was derived from a donor aged 50 or older with non-small cell lung cancer.

CDR3 nucleotide sequence: TGTGCCAGTAGTATGAGGGGTACGGGGCAAGAGACTCAGTACTTC. It translates to CASSMRGTGQETQYF. The chain employs TRBV19 and TRBJ2-5, with D perhaps TRBD1 or TRBD2 (5 bases each). Germline loops: CDR1 LNHDA, CDR2 SQIVND (reference sequence). This CDR3 has 15 residues.